The text below deals with one T cell receptor beta chain. Which antigen it targets is not known. Within one base of it there is no much larger clone, and no base qualities were kept. CD8 naive samples were obtained by positive selection for CCR7 among CD45RO-negative cells, yielding a CD45RA+CCR7+ population from which TemRA cells were excluded. Donors were healthy HIV-negative adults with no recently reported acute infections or vaccinations. All donors were Caucasian adults living in Nashville, Tennessee, USA. Blood was obtained by leukapheresis, after which PBMCs were separated by Ficoll-Histopaque density gradient centrifugation and cryopreserved in liquid nitrogen vapor phase. Purity and quantity of every magnetically sorted T cell population were checked by analytical flow cytometry. Genomic DNA was isolated from each sorted fraction and quantified by UV absorbance on a Nanodrop 2000c. The record originates from a study of shared clonotypes between healthy human individuals (dated by TCRdb to between 2020 and 2021). For context, the study as a whole: A few men and a couple of women, aged 18 to 49 years, made up the cohort. For each donor, CD4 naive and CD4 memory were each run on three plates, CD8 naive on two plates, and CD8 memory on one plate. To estimate repertoire size and how much clonotypes are shared between individuals, the study performed deep sequencing of blood TCR repertoires from a few healthy adults. To increase sequencing depth and limit assay-specific biases, different laboratories used diverse techniques to prepare libraries and sequence TCR repertoires. Between about 0.9 and 8.9 billion PBMCs per donor were obtained by leukapheresis.

The germline ends are 3 bases apart after V is trimmed by 7 bases and J by 1 base. From cysteine to phenylalanine, the CDR3 is 11 amino acids long. This entry keeps only the CDR3 DNA: 33 bases, framed from base 1. According to the germline V gene, CDR1 reads SGHRS and CDR2 reads YFSETQ. TCR CDR3 regions were amplified from genomic DNA by multiplex PCR using the deep immunoSEQ assay. Extracted genomic DNA from each cell subset was spread evenly across all wells of several immunoSEQ 96-well plates, with each plate serving as a replicate. Each replicate PCR for sorted subsets received about 200 ng genomic DNA, equal to about 30,000 T cell genomes. Purified libraries were quantified with a Qubit 3.0 fluorometer, sized on a Bioanalyzer 2100, and re-quantified with the KAPA Library Quantification kit. A separate single-read 150-cycle Illumina NextSeq 550 flow cell was used to sequence each immunoSEQ 96-well plate. Per the authors' processing: Because the immunoSEQ output held only junctional sequences and lacked quality scores, the filtering could not match the filtering applied to full-length reads. To assign V/J genes and CDR3, sequences were annotated using PyIR, a Python wrapper for IgBLAST v1.9, with IMGT germline references. Any read was removed if the V/J assignment was weak (E-value above 1e-6), the CDR3 was missing, or the read contained stop codons, out-of-frame junctions, or ambiguous translated residues. A V3J clonotype was defined by an identical inferred V gene, J gene, and CDR3 amino acid sequence. To compute the percentage overlap between repertoires, the number of shared unique clonotypes was divided by the size of the smaller repertoire. RTK rarefaction, the Chao1 estimator, and Recon v2.1 estimates of unobserved clonotypes were used to assess repertoire richness. Generation probabilities were computed with OLGA for all TCRbeta clonotypes obtained by the gDNA method from four donors. TCRdb's version of the immuneACCESS table is confined to in-frame rearrangements and falls short of the full clone set. An unresolved V gene accounts for under half of the shortfall where checked; the remainder is of unknown origin. The V and J calls and clone size are taken from that table; D and trimming were inferred from the DNA. A total of approximately 720,000 clones appear in this sample, around 90% of them only once. The top ten clones comprise 24% of the sample.

Paper-wide results and their limitations: Approximately 5% of naive CD4, 3.5% of naive CD8, about 2.1% of memory CD4, and roughly 0.4% of memory CD8 clonotypes were shared across several donors. Sampling was restricted to blood, and TCR repertoires in tissue are likely to differ from TCR repertoires in blood. Compared with non-shared clonotypes, the clonotypes found in all four sorted-subset donors had higher generation probabilities. Even with the large sequencing depth, rarefaction of the sorted-subset datasets indicated that sequencing was incomplete. Based on pairwise subsampling, the degree of clonotype sharing among donors was expected to be affected by sequencing depth. Larger estimated clonotype richness was generally found for naive subsets than for memory subsets. The small number of donors limited the genetic and exposure-history diversity represented.

The source of this sequence is a man aged 25-45 years in good health. This chain joins TRBV5-1 to TRBJ2-1; the D gene lacks a confident call. Sequencing was carried out using naive CD8+ T cells sorted from blood. Reading the label with the study, this specimen's cell subset or site is: CD45RA+CCR7+. The sequenced DNA is TGCGCCAGCGGATCCTACAATGAGCAGTTCTTC. It is translated as CASGSYNEQFF. Where the CDR3 stops, the reference TRBV5-1 and TRBJ2-1 genes take over; the full variable domain is KAGVTQTPRYLIKTRGQQVTLSCSPISGHRSVSWYQQTPGQGLQFLFEYFSETQRNKGNFPGRFSGRQFSNSRSEMNVSTLELGDSALYLCASGSYNEQFFGPGTRLTVL.